One and the same sample provided the 28 T cell receptor beta chains below, sequenced in a study of blood T cell repertoires in COVID-19. Clones were sequenced by immunoSEQ multiplex PCR, and TCRdb holds only the in-frame ones, with some missing. The profile shows 250,000 to 300,000 clones, around 83% of them singletons. Sequenced material: peripheral blood. The receptors shown here come from a man older than 75 with acute or convalescent COVID-19.

The chain recombines TRBV6-1 with TRBJ1-6; D unresolved. The CDR3 runs 15 residues. V was shortened by 0 bases and J by 11 bases, with 14 bases between the two germline ends. Germline V CDR1 and CDR2: MNHNS, SASEGT. As DNA, the CDR3 is TGTGCCAGCAGTGAAGCGCGTTTATCGTCGGCACCCCTCCACTTT. Amino acids: CASSEARLSSAPLHF.

V is TRBV9 and J is TRBJ2-1; perhaps TRBD1 as D (5 bases). Germline CDR1 SGDLS, CDR2 YYNGEE. The CDR3 has 15 residues. The ends were cut back, 4 bases at V and 8 bases at J, with 19 bases in the middle. This chain's CDR3 is CASSSPSLSRDEQFF. The CDR3 DNA reads TGTGCCAGCAGCTCGCCGAGCCTGTCCAGGGATGAGCAGTTCTTC.

This clone was observed a single time. The chain is built from TRBV13 and TRBJ2-7, with 9 bases aligning to TRBD2. Germline lookup yields CDR1 PRHDT and CDR2 FYEKMQ (reference sequence). J lost 5 bases, V lost 0 bases, and 8 bases had no gene match. CDR3 length: 16 amino acids. CDR3 sequence: CASSLGGGTSLDEQYF. DNA of the CDR3: TGTGCCAGCAGCTTAGGTGGGGGGACTAGCTTAGACGAGCAGTACTTC. Full variable domain (remainder filled in from reference TRBV13 and TRBJ2-7): AAGVIQSPRHLIKEKRETATLKCYPIPRHDTVYWYQQGPGQDPQFLISFYEKMQSDKGSIPDRFSAQQFSDYHSELNMSSLELGDSALYFCASSLGGGTSLDEQYFGPGTRLTVT.

This chain joins TRBV7-2 and TRBJ1-5; D gene ambiguous. The V gene lost 4 bases and the J gene lost 9 bases, with 19 bases spanning the gap. The germline CDR1 and CDR2 sequences are SGHTA and FQGNSA. CDR3 length: 15 residues. The CDR3 region is CASSSSPPGDWPQHF. CDR3 sequence (DNA): TGTGCCAGCAGCTCCAGCCCCCCGGGAGATTGGCCCCAGCATTTT.

The chain recombines TRBV19 with TRBJ1-6; D not resolved. The CDR3 length is 14 residues. With 0 bases removed from V and 10 bases from J, the gap between germline ends came to 10 bases. In germline, CDR1 is LNHDA, CDR2 SQIVND (reference sequence). The CDR3 DNA reads TGTGCCAGTAGTATAGACGGGGTTCTCTCACCCCTCCACTTT. This codes for CASSIDGVLSPLHF.

This clone has a handful of counts. The chain links TRBV5-4 to TRBJ2-2; TRBD1 aligns across 8 bases. CDR3 length equals 16 residues. Germline CDR1 is SGHNT and CDR2 is YYREEE (reference sequence). V lost 3 bases to trimming and J lost 2 bases; unmatched junction nucleotides: 6. CDR3 DNA sequence: TGTGCCAGCAGCTCCAGGGACAGGTTTAACACCGGGGAGCTGTTTTTT. Protein product: CASSSRDRFNTGELFF.

The CDR3 protein is CASSAGENTEAFF. The CDR3 nucleotides are TGTGCCAGCTCCGCGGGAGAGAACACTGAAGCTTTCTTT. The V and J genes are TRBV18 and TRBJ1-1; D ambiguous. With 6 bases removed from V and 1 base from J, the gap between germline ends came to 9 bases. CDR3 length equals 13 residues. Germline V gives CDR1 KGHSH, CDR2 LQKENI.

The chain is built from TRBV19 and TRBJ1-4; possible D gene TRBD1, 5 bases. CDR3 size: 14 residues. Trimming removed 9 bases from V and 2 bases from J, with 13 bases in between. CDR1 and CDR2 (germline): LNHDA, SQIVND (reference sequence). The chain's CDR3 is CASAPGLTNEKLFF. As DNA, the CDR3 is TGTGCCAGCGCCCCAGGGCTGACTAATGAAAAACTGTTTTTT.

The gene calls are TRBV28 and TRBJ1-2, with TRBD1 matching over 9 bases. Germline trimming cut 7 bases from V and 7 bases from J; bases unmatched to any gene: 7. This CDR3 is built from 13 residues. CDR1 and CDR2 from the germline V gene are MDHEN and SYDVKM. CDR3 in DNA: TGTGCCAGCACCGTGGGGACAGGGTCTGGCTACACCTTC. It codes for CASTVGTGSGYTF.

The chain is built from TRBV28 and TRBJ1-1; no clear D. CDR1 is MDHEN and CDR2 is SYDVKM in the germline V gene. Trimming shortened V by 6 bases and J by 4 bases, and 12 bases separated the two germline ends. The CDR3 runs 13 residues. The CDR3 spells CASSPTLPTEAFF. For the CDR3, the DNA is TGTGCCAGCAGCCCGACATTACCCACTGAAGCTTTCTTT.

J is TRBJ1-5 and V is TRBV28; D ambiguous. Germline CDR1 MDHEN, CDR2 SYDVKM. The CDR3 length is 17 residues. Deletions cut 5 bases from V and 1 base from J, with 18 bases between. In DNA form, the CDR3 reads TGTGCCAGCAGTGGTGAGGGCATGGTAAGGAGCAATCAGCCCCAGCATTTT. It specifies CASSGEGMVRSNQPQHF.

The CDR3 spells CASSSGQTNSYEQYF. DNA of the CDR3: TGCGCCAGCAGCTCCGGACAGACAAACTCCTACGAGCAGTACTTC. The rearrangement uses TRBV5-1 and TRBJ2-7; D is perhaps TRBD1 (6 bases). CDR3 length: 15 amino acids. The germline V gene encodes CDR1 SGHRS and CDR2 YFSETQ. Trimming removed 3 bases at V and 0 bases at J, with 13 bases between.

The chain uses TRBV7-2 and TRBJ2-1; D unresolved. This CDR3 contains 15 residues. V lost 3 bases, J lost 0 bases, and 9 bases lay in between. The germline V gene has CDR1 SGHTA and CDR2 FQGNSA. The CDR3 sequence is CASSLARSSYNEQFF. In DNA, the CDR3 is TGTGCCAGCAGCTTGGCTAGGAGCTCCTACAATGAGCAGTTCTTC.

J is TRBJ2-5 and V is TRBV5-1; TRBD2 might be the D (6 bases). CDR1 is SGHRS and CDR2 is YFSETQ in the germline V gene. The CDR3 is made up of 13 amino acids. Trimming took 4 bases from V and 2 from J, leaving 9 bases between them. The DNA for the CDR3 is TGCGCCAGCAGCCCTAGCGCGCAAGAGACCCAGTACTTC. It specifies CASSPSAQETQYF.

There are a few counts of this clone. The chain uses TRBV19 and TRBJ2-2; possibly TRBD2 for D (5 bases). The CDR3 spans 15 residues. Between the trimmed V and J ends, which lost 4 bases and 5 bases, there was a span of 14 bases. CDR1 and CDR2 (germline): LNHDA, SQIVND (reference sequence). This CDR3 is CASSTEALRTGELFF. The CDR3 DNA is TGTGCCAGTAGTACGGAGGCCCTAAGAACCGGGGAGCTGTTTTTT. The full variable domain, in which reference TRBV19 and TRBJ2-2 provide the parts outside the CDR3, is DGGITQSPKYLFRKEGQNVTLSCEQNLNHDAMYWYRQDPGQGLRLIYYSQIVNDFQKGDIAEGYSVSREKKESFPLTVTSAQKNPTAFYLCASSTEALRTGELFFGEGSRLTVL.

V is TRBV7-2 and J is TRBJ2-2; 9 nucleotides align to TRBD1. The germline V gene encodes CDR1 SGHTA and CDR2 FQGNSA. The CDR3 totals 15 residues. With 4 bases clipped from V and 8 bases from J, the junction kept 8 bases outside the gene matches. The CDR3 DNA reads as TGTGCCAGCAGCTGGGGGACAGGGACCAGGGGGGAGCTGTTTTTT. It is translated as CASSWGTGTRGELFF.

This chain uses TRBV6-5 with TRBJ2-1; 11 positions match TRBD2. Unmatched junction bases numbered 7, after V lost 6 bases and J lost 9 bases. In germline, CDR1 is MNHEY, CDR2 SVGAGI. The CDR3 spans 14 residues. The CDR3 region has the DNA TGTGCCAGCAGGGGACTAGCGGTGAACAGTGAGCAGTTCTTC. Encoded protein: CASRGLAVNSEQFF.

As regards this clone: Within the sample, other DNA sequences also encode this same CDR3. This sequence joins TRBV5-1 and TRBJ1-5; D is uncertain. In germline, CDR1 is SGHRS, CDR2 YFSETQ. The V end lost 0 bases, the J end lost 0 bases, and 4 bases lay between the germline ends. CDR3 length: 14 amino acids. The CDR3 is CASSLGGSNQPQHF. CDR3 nucleotide sequence: TGCGCCAGCAGCTTGGGCGGTAGCAATCAGCCCCAGCATTTT.

The chain uses TRBV7-3 and TRBJ2-1; 9 bases line up with TRBD2. Germline-derived CDR1 and CDR2 are SGHTA and FQGTGA. The CDR3 totals 15 residues. Trimming at V came to 4 bases and at J to 2 bases, leaving 3 bases not matched to a gene. The chain's CDR3 is CASSSTSGPYNEQFF. Written as DNA, the CDR3 is TGTGCCAGCAGCTCGACTAGCGGCCCCTACAATGAGCAGTTCTTC.

The chain couples TRBV6-6 to TRBJ1-2, with a weak D call TRBD1 (5 bases). This CDR3 has 12 residues. CDR1 is MNHNY and CDR2 is SVGAGI in the germline V gene (reference sequence). The V gene lost 7 bases and the J gene lost 6 bases, with 12 bases spanning the gap. This chain's CDR3 is CASTQGSHGYTF. CDR3 DNA sequence: TGTGCCAGCACTCAGGGAAGCCATGGCTACACCTTC.

This sequence joins TRBV10-3 and TRBJ1-1, with 7 bases matching TRBD1. J lost 5 bases, V lost 7 bases, and 7 bases had no gene match. Germline V gene sequence: CDR1 ENHRY, CDR2 SYGVKD. This CDR3 region has 13 residues. The CDR3 reads CAIKGQAGTEAFF. The CDR3, as DNA: TGTGCCATCAAAGGACAGGCGGGGACTGAAGCTTTCTTT.

The rearrangement uses TRBV28 and TRBJ1-2; D perhaps matches TRBD1 (5 bases). The germline V and J ends were trimmed by 5 bases and 3 bases, with 19 bases remaining between them. Germline CDR1 is MDHEN and CDR2 is SYDVKM. The CDR3 is 16 amino acids. The CDR3: CASSLWREQGDYGYTF. In DNA, the CDR3 is TGTGCCAGCAGTCTGTGGCGGGAGCAGGGCGACTATGGCTACACCTTC.

The chain recombines TRBV3-1 (or the pseudogene TRBV3-2) with TRBJ2-2; 7 bases line up with TRBD1. J gave up 1 base and V 4 bases, and 3 bases lay outside the gene matches. This CDR3 has 15 residues. Germline lookup yields CDR1 LGHDT and CDR2 YNNKEL (reference sequence). CDR3 DNA: TGTGCCAGCAGCCCTCGGGACAGGAACACCGGGGAGCTGTTTTTT. It specifies CASSPRDRNTGELFF.

The rearrangement joins TRBV5-4 to TRBJ1-2, with D unresolved. V lost 0 bases to trimming and J lost 0 bases, with 6 bases between them. The CDR3 has 14 residues. Germline V gene data show CDR1 as SGHNT and CDR2 as YYREEE (reference sequence). The CDR3 sequence: CASSLARANYGYTF. The DNA of the CDR3 is TGTGCCAGCAGCTTGGCCCGGGCTAACTATGGCTACACCTTC.

The chain is built from TRBV30 and TRBJ1-4; tentative D call: TRBD1 (5 bases). CDR3 size: 13 residues. The V gene's germline CDR1 is GTSNPN and CDR2 SVGIG (reference sequence). Trimming removed 5 bases from V and 8 bases from J, with 15 bases in between. The CDR3 loop reads CAWRGWSHEKLFF. The CDR3 bases are TGTGCCTGGCGGGGGTGGTCCCACGAAAAACTGTTTTTT.

This CDR3 reads CASSVQGGAYNEQFF. CDR3 DNA: TGTGCCAGTAGTGTCCAGGGGGGAGCTTACAATGAGCAGTTCTTC. The V gene is TRBV19, the J gene TRBJ2-1, with D tentatively TRBD1 (7 bases). The CDR3 has 15 residues. Germline V gene sequence: CDR1 LNHDA, CDR2 SQIVND (reference sequence). The V and J ends lost 5 bases and 4 bases respectively, with 15 bases between them.

Remarks on this clone: The same CDR3 is also encoded by other DNA sequences in this sample. The J gene is TRBJ2-7, the V gene TRBV12-3 or TRBV12-4; TRBD1 matches 8 bases. This CDR3 contains 13 residues. J gave up 6 bases and V 3 bases, and 4 bases lay outside the gene matches. The CDR3 nucleotides are TGTGCCAGCAGTTTGGGGACAGGCGGCGAGCAGTACTTC. This gives the protein CASSLGTGGEQYF.

This clone has just one count. The chain uses TRBV7-3 and TRBJ2-3; D remains unclear. The germline V gene encodes CDR1 SGHTA and CDR2 FQGTGA. The length of the CDR3 is 13 residues. V was clipped by 4 bases and J by 4 bases, with 9 bases between them. CDR3: CASSSPPADTQYF. In DNA, the CDR3 is TGTGCCAGCAGCTCCCCCCCCGCAGATACGCAGTATTTT.